This T cell receptor (beta chain) derives from a study of T cell changes during pregnancy in multiple sclerosis. Using immunoSEQ multiplex PCR, the repertoire was profiled, and TCRdb retains in-frame clones only, with some absent. The table lists approximately 22,000 clones, around 89% of them singletons, with over 0.6% in the top ten. The CDR3 is 14 amino acids. After removal of 5 bases from V and 6 bases from J, the junction contained 4 bases not matched to a gene. Germline assignment: CDR1 SGHTA and CDR2 FQGTGA. This clonotype was sampled from a female donor in good health, enrolled as a control in a pregnancy study. This material consisted of CD4+ T cells from peripheral blood mononuclear cells, taken in the first trimester of pregnancy. V gene TRBV7-3 combines with J gene TRBJ2-1; 10 bases align to TRBD1. Here the CDR3 DNA reads TGTGCCAGCAGCGGGAGACAGGGGGCCAATGAGCAGTTCTTC. Translating gives CASSGRQGANEQFF.